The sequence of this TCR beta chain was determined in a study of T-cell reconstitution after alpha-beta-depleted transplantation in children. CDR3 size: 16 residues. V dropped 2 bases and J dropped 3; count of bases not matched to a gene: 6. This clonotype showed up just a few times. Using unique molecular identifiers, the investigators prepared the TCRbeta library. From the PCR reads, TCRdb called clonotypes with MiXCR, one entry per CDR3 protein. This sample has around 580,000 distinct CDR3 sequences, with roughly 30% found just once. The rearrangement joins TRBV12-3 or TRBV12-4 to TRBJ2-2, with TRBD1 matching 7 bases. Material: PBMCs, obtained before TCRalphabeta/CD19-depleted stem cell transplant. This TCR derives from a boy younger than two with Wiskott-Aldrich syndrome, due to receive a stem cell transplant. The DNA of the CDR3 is TGTGCCAGCAGTTTAACCGGGACAGTTTACACCGGGGAGCTGTTTTTT. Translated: CASSLTGTVYTGELFF.